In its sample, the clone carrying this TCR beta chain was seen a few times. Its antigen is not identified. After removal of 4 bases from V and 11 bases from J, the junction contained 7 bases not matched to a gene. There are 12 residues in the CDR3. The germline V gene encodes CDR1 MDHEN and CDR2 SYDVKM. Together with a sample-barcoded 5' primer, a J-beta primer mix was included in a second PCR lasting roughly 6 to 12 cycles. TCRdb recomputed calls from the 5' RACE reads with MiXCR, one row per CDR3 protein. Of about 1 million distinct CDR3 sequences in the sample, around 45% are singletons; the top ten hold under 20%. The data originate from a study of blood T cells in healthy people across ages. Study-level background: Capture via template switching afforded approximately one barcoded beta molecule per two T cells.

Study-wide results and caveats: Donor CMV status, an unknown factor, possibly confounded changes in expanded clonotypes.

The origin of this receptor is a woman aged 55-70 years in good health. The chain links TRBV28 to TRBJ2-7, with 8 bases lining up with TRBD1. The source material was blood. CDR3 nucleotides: TGTGCCAGCAGTTGGGGGACAGGCGGTGAGTACTTC. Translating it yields CASSWGTGGEYF.